The clone carrying this TCR beta chain was seen ten or more times. Antigen: not known. Trimming pared 4 bases from V and 3 bases from J, leaving 9 bases between. There are 13 residues in the CDR3. Using a J-beta primer mix together with a sample-barcoded 5' primer, a second PCR was run for about 7 to 12 cycles. Each CDR3 protein is one row after TCRdb ran MiXCR on the 5' RACE reads. The sample has some 710,000 distinct CDR3 sequences, around 45% seen once; the top ten hold 15% to 20%. The record originates from a study of blood T cells in healthy people across ages. The study, taken as a whole, reports: Among T cells, TCR beta diversity per million cells dropped roughly linearly as age rose. Possibly, changes in expanded clonotypes were confounded because donor CMV status was unknown.

Researchers collected roughly 9.8 milliliters of peripheral blood from every single donor. Sequenced material: blood. V is TRBV12-3 or TRBV12-4 and J is TRBJ1-2; no firm D call. This TCR was sampled from a man older than 75 in good health. The CDR3: CASSSGPYYGYTF. DNA for the CDR3: TGTGCCAGCAGTTCTGGCCCCTACTATGGCTACACCTTC.